The clone carrying this TCR beta chain has only a few counts. The target antigen is unknown. TCRdb independently ran MiXCR on the 5' RACE reads; one entry per CDR3 protein. In the table there are 500,000 to 650,000 distinct CDR3 sequences, less than 25% of which are singletons. Trimming took 7 bases from V and 7 from J, leaving 14 bases between them. The CDR3 has 13 amino acids. Germline-derived CDR1 and CDR2 are MNHNY and SVGAGI (reference sequence). The data are from a study of T-cell memory formation after mild COVID-19. Across the whole study: For the most part, TCR clusters were specific to one donor.

Study-wide points: Pre-infection memory already had some responding clones, implying cross-reactive memory joined.

The sequencing input was PBMCs or a T cell subset sorted from them (not recorded which). The genes are TRBV6-6 and TRBJ2-1; possibly TRBD2 for D (6 bases). This receptor was taken from an adult woman who had mild COVID-19 (a few samples of this study predate the infection). Cell type and time point are not known. The CDR3 DNA reads TGTGCCAGCACGATAGCGGAGCTTAATGAGCAGTTCTTC. Translating it yields CASTIAELNEQFF.